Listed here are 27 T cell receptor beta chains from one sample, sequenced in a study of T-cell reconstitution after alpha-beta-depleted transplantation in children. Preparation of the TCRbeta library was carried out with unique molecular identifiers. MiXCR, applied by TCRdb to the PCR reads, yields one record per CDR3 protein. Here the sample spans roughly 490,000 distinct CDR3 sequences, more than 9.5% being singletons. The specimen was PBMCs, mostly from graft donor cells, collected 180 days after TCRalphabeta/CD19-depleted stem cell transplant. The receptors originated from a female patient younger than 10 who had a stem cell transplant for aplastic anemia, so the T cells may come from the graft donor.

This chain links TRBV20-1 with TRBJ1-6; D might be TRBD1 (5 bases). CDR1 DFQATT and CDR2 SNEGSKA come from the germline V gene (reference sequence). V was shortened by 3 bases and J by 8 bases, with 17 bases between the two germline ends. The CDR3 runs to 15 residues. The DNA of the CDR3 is TGCAGTGCTAGGCCTCCGGGGACCGATGATTCACCCCTCCACTTT. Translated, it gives CSARPPGTDDSPLHF.

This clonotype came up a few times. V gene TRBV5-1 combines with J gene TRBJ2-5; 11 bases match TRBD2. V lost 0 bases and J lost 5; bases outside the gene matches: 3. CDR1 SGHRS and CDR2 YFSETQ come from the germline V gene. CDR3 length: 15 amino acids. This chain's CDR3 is CASSLVGLAEETQYF. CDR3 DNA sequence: TGCGCCAGCAGCTTGGTGGGACTAGCGGAGGAGACCCAGTACTTC.

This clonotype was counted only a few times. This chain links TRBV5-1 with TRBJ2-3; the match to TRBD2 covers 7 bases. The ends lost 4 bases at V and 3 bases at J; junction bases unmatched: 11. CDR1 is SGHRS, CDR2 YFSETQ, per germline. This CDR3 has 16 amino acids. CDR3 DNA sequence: TGCGCCAGCAGCAAGACTAGGCGGGGGAATACAGATACGCAGTATTTT. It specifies CASSKTRRGNTDTQYF.

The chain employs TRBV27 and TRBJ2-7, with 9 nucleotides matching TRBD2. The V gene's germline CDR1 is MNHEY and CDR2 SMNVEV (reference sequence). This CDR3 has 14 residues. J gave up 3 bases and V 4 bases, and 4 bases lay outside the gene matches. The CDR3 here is CASSWTSACYEQYF. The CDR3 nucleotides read TGTGCCAGCAGTTGGACTAGCGCTTGCTACGAGCAGTACTTC.

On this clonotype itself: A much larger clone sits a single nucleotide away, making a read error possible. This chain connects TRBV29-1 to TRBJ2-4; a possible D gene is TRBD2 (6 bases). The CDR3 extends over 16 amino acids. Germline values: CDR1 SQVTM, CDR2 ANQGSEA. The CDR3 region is CSVEGGEQLANNIQYF. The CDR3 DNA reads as TGCAGCGTTGAAGGAGGGGAGCAACTAGCCAACAACATTCAGTACTTC.

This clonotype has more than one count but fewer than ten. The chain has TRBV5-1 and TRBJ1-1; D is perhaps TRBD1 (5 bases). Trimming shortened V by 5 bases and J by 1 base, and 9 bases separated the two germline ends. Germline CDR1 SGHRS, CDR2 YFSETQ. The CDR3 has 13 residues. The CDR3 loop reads CASRGGQNTEAFF. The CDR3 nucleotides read TGCGCCAGCAGGGGAGGACAGAACACTGAAGCTTTCTTT. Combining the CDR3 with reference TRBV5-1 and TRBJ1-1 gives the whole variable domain KAGVTQTPRYLIKTRGQQVTLSCSPISGHRSVSWYQQTPGQGLQFLFEYFSETQRNKGNFPGRFSGRQFSNSRSEMNVSTLELGDSALYLCASRGGQNTEAFFGQGTRLTVV.

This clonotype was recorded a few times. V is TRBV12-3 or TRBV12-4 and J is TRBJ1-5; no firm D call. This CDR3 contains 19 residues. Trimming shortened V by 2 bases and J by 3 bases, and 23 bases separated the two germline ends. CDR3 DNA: TGTGCCAGCAGTTTAAAGTTCGTAACAGCCCGAAAGGACAATCAGCCCCAGCATTTT. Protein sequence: CASSLKFVTARKDNQPQHF.

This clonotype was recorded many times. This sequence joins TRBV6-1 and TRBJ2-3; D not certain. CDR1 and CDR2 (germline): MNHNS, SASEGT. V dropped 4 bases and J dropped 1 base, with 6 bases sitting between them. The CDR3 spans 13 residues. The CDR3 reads CASSGRRTDTQYF. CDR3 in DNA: TGTGCCAGCAGTGGACGGCGCACAGATACGCAGTATTTT.

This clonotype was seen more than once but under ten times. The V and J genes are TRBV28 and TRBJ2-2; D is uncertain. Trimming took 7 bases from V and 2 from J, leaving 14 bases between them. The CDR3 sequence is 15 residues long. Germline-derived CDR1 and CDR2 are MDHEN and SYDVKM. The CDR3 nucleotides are TGTGCCAGCACCGTTCTGGGCGTAAACACCGGGGAGCTGTTTTTT. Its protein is CASTVLGVNTGELFF.

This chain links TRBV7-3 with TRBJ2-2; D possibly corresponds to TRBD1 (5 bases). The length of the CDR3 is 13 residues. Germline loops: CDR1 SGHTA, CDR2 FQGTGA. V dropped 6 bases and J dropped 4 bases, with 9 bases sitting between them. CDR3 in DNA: TGTGCCAGCAGAAGCAGGGCCACCGGGGAGCTGTTTTTT. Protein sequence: CASRSRATGELFF.

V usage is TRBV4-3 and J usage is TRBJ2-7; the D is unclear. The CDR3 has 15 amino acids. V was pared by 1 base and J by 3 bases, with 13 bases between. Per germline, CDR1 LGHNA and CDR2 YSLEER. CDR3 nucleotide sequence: TGCGCCAGCAGCCAAGGGATAGTTAGGGACTACGAGCAGTACTTC. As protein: CASSQGIVRDYEQYF.

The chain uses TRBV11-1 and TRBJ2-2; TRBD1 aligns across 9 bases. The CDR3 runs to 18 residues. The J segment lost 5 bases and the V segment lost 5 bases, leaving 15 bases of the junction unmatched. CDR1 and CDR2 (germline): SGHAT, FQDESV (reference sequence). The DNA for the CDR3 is TGTGCCAGCAGCCTCCAGGCCCCACAGGGGGCGCGAACCGGGGAGCTGTTTTTT. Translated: CASSLQAPQGARTGELFF.

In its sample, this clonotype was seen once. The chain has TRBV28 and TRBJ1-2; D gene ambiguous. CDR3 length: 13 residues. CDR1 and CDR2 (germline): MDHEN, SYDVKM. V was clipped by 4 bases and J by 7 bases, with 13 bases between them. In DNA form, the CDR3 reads TGTGCCAGCAGTTCGGACTTCGCCAGTGGCTACACCTTC. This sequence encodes CASSSDFASGYTF.

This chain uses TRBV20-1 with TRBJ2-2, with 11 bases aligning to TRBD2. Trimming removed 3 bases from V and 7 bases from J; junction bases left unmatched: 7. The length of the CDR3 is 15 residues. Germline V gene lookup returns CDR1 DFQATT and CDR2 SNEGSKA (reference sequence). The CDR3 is CSASFGLAGVGELFF. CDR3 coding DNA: TGCAGTGCTAGCTTCGGACTAGCGGGTGTCGGGGAGCTGTTTTTT.

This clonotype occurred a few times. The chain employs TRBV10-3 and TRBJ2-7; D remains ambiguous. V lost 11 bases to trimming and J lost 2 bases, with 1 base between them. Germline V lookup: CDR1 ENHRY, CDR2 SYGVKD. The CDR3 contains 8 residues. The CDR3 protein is CAPYEQYV. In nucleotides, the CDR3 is TGTGCCCCCTACGAGCAGTACGTC.

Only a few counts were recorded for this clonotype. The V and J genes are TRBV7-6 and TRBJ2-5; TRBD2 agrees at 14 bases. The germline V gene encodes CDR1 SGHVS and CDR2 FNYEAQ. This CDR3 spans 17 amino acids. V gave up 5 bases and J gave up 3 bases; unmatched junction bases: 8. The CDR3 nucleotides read TGTGCCAGCAGCCCTCCGGGACTAGCGGGAGTGAAAGAGACCCAGTACTTC. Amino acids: CASSPPGLAGVKETQYF. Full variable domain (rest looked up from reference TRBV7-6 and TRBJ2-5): GAGVSQSPRYKVTKRGQDVALRCDPISGHVSLYWYRQALGQGPEFLTYFNYEAQQDKSGLPNDRFSAERPEGSISTLTIQRTEQRDSAMYRCASSPPGLAGVKETQYFGPGTRLLVL.

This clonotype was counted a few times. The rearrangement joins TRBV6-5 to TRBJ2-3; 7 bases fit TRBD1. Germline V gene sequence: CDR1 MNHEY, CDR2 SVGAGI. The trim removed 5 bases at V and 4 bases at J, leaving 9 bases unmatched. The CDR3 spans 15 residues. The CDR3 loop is CASSHRDSEPDTQYF. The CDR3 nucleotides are TGTGCCAGCAGTCACCGGGACAGCGAACCAGATACGCAGTATTTT.

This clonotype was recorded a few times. The CDR3 loop is CASSYSSQSTEAFF. CDR3 DNA sequence: TGTGCCAGCAGTTACTCGAGCCAGAGCACTGAAGCTTTCTTT. The chain couples TRBV6-5 to TRBJ1-1; D not certain. The CDR3 sequence is 14 residues long. Germline V gene lookup returns CDR1 MNHEY and CDR2 SVGAGI. Trimming removed 0 bases at V and 4 bases at J, with 9 bases between.

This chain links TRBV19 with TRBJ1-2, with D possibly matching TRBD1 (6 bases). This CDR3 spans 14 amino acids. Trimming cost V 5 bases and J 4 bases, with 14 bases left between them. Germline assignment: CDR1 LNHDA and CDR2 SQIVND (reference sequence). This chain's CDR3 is CASSDRTEPYGYTF. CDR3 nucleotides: TGTGCCAGTAGTGACCGGACAGAGCCCTATGGCTACACCTTC.

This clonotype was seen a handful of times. The CDR3 reads CASSHTSPVYEQYV. CDR3 bases: TGTGCCAGCAGTCATACCTCCCCGGTCTACGAGCAGTACGTC. V is TRBV28 and J is TRBJ2-7; no reliable D call. In germline, CDR1 is MDHEN, CDR2 SYDVKM. Trimming stripped 5 bases from V and 3 bases from J, with 14 bases between. The CDR3 is 14 amino acids.

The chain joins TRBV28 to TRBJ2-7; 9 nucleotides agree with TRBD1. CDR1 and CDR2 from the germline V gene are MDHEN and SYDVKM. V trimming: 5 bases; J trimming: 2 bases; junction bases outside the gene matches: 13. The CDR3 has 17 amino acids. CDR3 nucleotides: TGTGCCAGCAGTCCGCCCCCGGGACAGGGTGCAACCTACGAGCAGTACTTC. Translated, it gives CASSPPPGQGATYEQYF.

The CDR3 DNA sequence: TGTGCCAGCAGCTCGGTCTCCTACGAGCAGTACTTC. Translating gives CASSSVSYEQYF. V usage is TRBV28 and J usage is TRBJ2-7; D unclear. This CDR3 region has 12 residues. Germline values: CDR1 MDHEN, CDR2 SYDVKM. Trimming removed 6 bases from V and 0 bases from J, with 6 bases in between.

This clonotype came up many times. The CDR3 here is CSASMTGAGANVLTF. CDR3 sequence (DNA): TGCAGTGCTAGCATGACAGGGGCTGGGGCCAACGTCCTGACTTTC. The rearrangement joins TRBV20-1 to TRBJ2-6; the match to TRBD1 covers 8 bases. The CDR3 contains 15 residues. CDR1 DFQATT and CDR2 SNEGSKA come from the germline V gene (reference sequence). V dropped 3 bases and J dropped 2; count of bases not matched to a gene: 3.

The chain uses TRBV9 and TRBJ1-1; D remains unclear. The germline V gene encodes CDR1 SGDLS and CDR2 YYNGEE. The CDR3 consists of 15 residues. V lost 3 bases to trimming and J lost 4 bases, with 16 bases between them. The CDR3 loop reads CASSGNGVMGTEAFF. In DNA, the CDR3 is TGTGCCAGCAGCGGAAACGGGGTTATGGGCACTGAAGCTTTCTTT.

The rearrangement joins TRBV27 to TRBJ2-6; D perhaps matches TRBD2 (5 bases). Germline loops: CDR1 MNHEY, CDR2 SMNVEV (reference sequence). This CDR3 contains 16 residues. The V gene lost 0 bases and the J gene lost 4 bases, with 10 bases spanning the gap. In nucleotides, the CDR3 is TGTGCCAGCAGTTTATCTTCGGGGTTCGGGGCCAACGTCCTGACTTTC. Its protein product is CASSLSSGFGANVLTF.

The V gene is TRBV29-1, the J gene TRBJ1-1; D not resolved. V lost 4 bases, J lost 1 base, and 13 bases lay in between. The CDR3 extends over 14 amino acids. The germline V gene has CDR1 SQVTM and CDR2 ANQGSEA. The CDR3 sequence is CSVAWVFTNTEAFF. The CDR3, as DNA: TGCAGCGTTGCGTGGGTTTTTACGAACACTGAAGCTTTCTTT.

CDR3 sequence: CALRRALWADTQYF. The CDR3 nucleotides read TGTGCCCTCAGGCGGGCTCTATGGGCAGATACGCAGTATTTT. The V and J genes are TRBV6-2 or TRBV6-3 and TRBJ2-3, with D perhaps matching TRBD2 (5 bases). The CDR3 is made up of 14 amino acids. Germline lookup yields CDR1 MNHEY and CDR2 SVGEGT. With 11 bases removed from V and 4 bases from J, the gap between germline ends came to 19 bases.